Described below is a single T cell receptor beta chain sequence and its context. The data are from a study of technical replicates of blood from a handful of donors. The protocol was immunoSEQ multiplex PCR, while the TCRdb copy is restricted to in-frame clones and leaves out a portion. The sample lists about 85,000 clones, approximately 94% occurring once. In germline, CDR1 is SGHRS, CDR2 YFSETQ. Trimming stripped 4 bases from V and 8 bases from J, with 15 bases between. This CDR3 is 13 amino acids long. V usage is TRBV5-1 and J usage is TRBJ1-2; D is possibly TRBD1 (6 bases). The specimen sequenced was T cells isolated from PBMCs. The sequence was obtained from a human donor in good health. The chain's CDR3 is CASSIETGSGYTF. The CDR3 DNA reads TGCGCCAGCAGCATCGAAACAGGGAGCGGCTACACCTTC.